The clone carrying this T cell receptor (beta chain) was seen a single time. Its matching antigen is unknown. This specimen comes from a study of CD8+CD57+ T cells in acquired aplastic anemia. Study as a whole: Recorded DNA amounts for sorted CD4+ and CD8+ cells had an average of approximately 3 ug. Mean read depth for CD4+ cells from healthy donors was 10 million to 14 million.

Points from the study as a whole: The number of CD8+ CDR3 sequences shared by patients and controls was approximately 28. Any difference that existed in CD8+ Simpson's diversity between patients and controls was not significant.

For CDR3 and TCR beta VDJ profiling, genomic DNA was the template used. TCRdb ran MiXCR on the reads and lists one entry per CDR3 protein. The sample yields hundreds of thousands of distinct CDR3 sequences, 55% to 70% seen once. The source of this sequence is a human donor in good health, serving as a control. Input material: sorted CD4+, CD8+, or CD8+CD57+ T cells (not recorded which) from PBMCs.

This chain's CDR3 is CASSWVGRSSSYNYLGHF. In DNA, the CDR3 is TGTGCCAGCAGCTGGGTGGGGCGCTCCAGCTCCTATAATTATCTCGGCCACTTT. The chain links TRBV7-2 to TRBJ1-6; D perhaps matches TRBD1 (5 bases). Deletions cut 4 bases from V and 18 bases from J, with 34 bases between. The length of the CDR3 is 18 residues. CDR1 is SGHTA and CDR2 is FQGNSA in the germline V gene.